This T cell receptor beta chain stems from a study of CD8 T cells in Susac syndrome. RNA totalling about 0.5 to 1 ug underwent reverse transcription with random hexamers. TCRdb processed the immunoSEQ multiplex PCR reads anew with MiXCR; each CDR3 protein has one entry. The sample consists of a few hundred thousand distinct CDR3 sequences, about 93% of them appearing once. Study observations and caveats: As the study acknowledged, the number of individuals in its TCR sequencing and HLA analysis was relatively small.

Concerning this clonotype itself: Its antigen is unknown.

The V end was cut by 7 bases, the J end by 11 bases, with 11 bases between. This CDR3 comprises 9 residues. Per the germline V gene, CDR1 is GTSNPN and CDR2 is SVGIG (reference sequence). Material: CD8+ T cells from PBMCs. The TCR sequence derives from a human donor with multiple sclerosis. The V and J genes are TRBV30 and TRBJ1-1; D is undetermined. The CDR3 spells CAYRKLAFF. The CDR3, as DNA: TGTGCCTACCGTAAGTTGGCTTTCTTT.